A single sample gave rise to the 21 T cell receptor beta chains below, sequenced in a study of shared clonotypes between healthy human individuals (dated by TCRdb to the early 2020s). The method was the immunoSEQ multiplex PCR assay. TCRdb took over this immuneACCESS table, retaining in-frame rearrangements with V and J assigned. Such tables are incomplete; in checked studies, under half of the missing clones stem from an unresolved V gene, and the remainder is unexplained. Present in this sample are 1,400,000 or so clones, approximately 98.5% of which were seen just once. In total, the top ten clones hold under 0.45% of the sample. The sample comprised naive CD4+ T cells sorted from blood. Interpreted using the paper, the cell subset or site label stands for: CD45RA+ positively selected. These receptors were obtained from a young man in good health.

The chain is built from TRBV28 and TRBJ2-7; D gene unclear. V lost 2 bases and J lost 6, with 17 bases in between. This CDR3 region has 15 residues. The germline V gene has CDR1 MDHEN and CDR2 SYDVKM. Written as DNA, the CDR3 is TGTGCCAGCAGTTTAGTGGTTGGGGATATGGGCGAGCAGTACTTC. This translates into CASSLVVGDMGEQYF.

The J gene is TRBJ2-5, the V gene TRBV10-3, with D tentatively TRBD1 (5 bases). V was trimmed by 0 bases and J by 5 bases, leaving 16 bases between them. This CDR3 comprises 16 residues. Germline loops: CDR1 ENHRY, CDR2 SYGVKD. The CDR3 reads CAISESRQPGTETQYF. The CDR3 nucleotides read TGTGCCATCAGTGAGTCGAGACAGCCAGGAACGGAGACCCAGTACTTC.

V usage is TRBV7-2 and J usage is TRBJ2-1; unclear D gene. Germline CDR1 reads SGHTA; CDR2 reads FQGNSA. V gave up 6 bases and J gave up 3 bases, with 12 bases separating them. CDR3 size: 14 residues. The CDR3 nucleotides read TGTGCCAGCAGATTTCGAATTCTCTACAATGAGCAGTTCTTC. Translating gives CASRFRILYNEQFF.

The rearrangement joins TRBV28 to TRBJ1-1; no definite D call. Trimming took off 6 bases at V and 1 base at J, with 15 bases between the two ends. This CDR3 has 15 amino acids. Germline assignment: CDR1 MDHEN and CDR2 SYDVKM. The CDR3 sequence: CASRPYSAQNTEAFF. The CDR3 bases are TGTGCCAGCAGACCCTACAGCGCGCAGAACACTGAAGCTTTCTTT.

This clone was seen just once. This chain joins TRBV5-6 and TRBJ2-7, with D uncertain. Between the trimmed V and J ends, which lost 1 base and 2 bases, there was a span of 13 bases. The CDR3 runs 15 residues. CDR1 and CDR2 (germline): SGHDT, YYEEEE. CDR3 in amino acids: CASSLLLPVTYEQYF. In DNA form, the CDR3 reads TGTGCCAGCAGCTTGCTCCTTCCAGTCACCTACGAGCAGTACTTC.

V is TRBV10-3 and J is TRBJ2-1, with TRBD2 matching over 10 bases. From germline, CDR1 is ENHRY and CDR2 SYGVKD. V trimming: 4 bases; J trimming: 1 base; junction bases outside the gene matches: 4. The CDR3 is made up of 16 amino acids. The CDR3 region has the DNA TGTGCCATCAGTGGAGCGGGAGGGCTTTCCTACAATGAGCAGTTCTTC. It encodes CAISGAGGLSYNEQFF.

Here the CDR3 DNA reads TGTGCCTGGAGCGCATATTCAGGGGGGGAGCAGTTCTTC. Its translation is CAWSAYSGGEQFF. The chain employs TRBV30 and TRBJ2-1, with D perhaps matching TRBD1 (7 bases). This CDR3 has 13 residues. Germline V CDR1 and CDR2: GTSNPN, SVGIG (reference sequence). Deletions cut 3 bases from V and 10 bases from J, with 16 bases between. The complete variable domain, with remaining parts taken from reference TRBV30 and TRBJ2-1, reads SQTIHQWPATLVQPVGSPLSLECTVEGTSNPNLYWYRQAAGRGLQLLFYSVGIGQISSEVPQNLSASRPQDRQFILSSKKLLLSDSGFYLCAWSAYSGGEQFFGPGTRLTVL.

The rearrangement joins TRBV5-1 to TRBJ1-5, with a possible D match to TRBD1 (5 bases). V lost 0 bases to trimming and J lost 5 bases, with 18 bases between them. CDR3 length: 17 residues. Germline V CDR1 and CDR2: SGHRS, YFSETQ. Here the CDR3 DNA reads TGCGCCAGCAGCTTGGCCCCGGGGTCAGGGCGGGATCAGCCCCAGCATTTT. This codes for CASSLAPGSGRDQPQHF.

The gene calls are TRBV5-6 and TRBJ2-1, with unresolved D. The CDR3 totals 13 residues. The V gene's germline CDR1 is SGHDT and CDR2 YYEEEE. V lost 0 bases and J lost 7, with 8 bases in between. The CDR3 protein is CASSLALENEQFF. For the CDR3, the DNA is TGTGCCAGCAGCTTGGCCCTTGAGAATGAGCAGTTCTTC.

The CDR3 protein is CASSLPVAVGEAFF. The DNA of the CDR3 is TGTGCCAGCAGCTTACCTGTAGCAGTGGGTGAAGCTTTCTTT. V and J are TRBV7-9 and TRBJ1-1; the D is unclear. There are 14 residues in the CDR3. Trimming pared 2 bases from V and 7 bases from J, leaving 14 bases between. Germline V CDR1 and CDR2: SEHNR, FQNEAQ (reference sequence).

This chain connects TRBV6-5 to TRBJ1-1; 7 bases are shared with TRBD1. Germline loops: CDR1 MNHEY, CDR2 SVGAGI. The V segment lost 7 bases and the J segment 10 bases; nucleotides outside the gene matches: 15. The CDR3 is made up of 14 amino acids. CDR3 DNA: TGTGCCAGCAATACTAAATCAGGGGGTTTGGGAGCTTTCTTT. Its translation: CASNTKSGGLGAFF.

The chain is built from TRBV6-1 and TRBJ2-7; perhaps TRBD1 as D (6 bases). Germline lookup yields CDR1 MNHNS and CDR2 SASEGT. Trimming left V 4 bases short and J 4 bases short, with 14 bases between. The CDR3 loop spans 14 amino acids. The CDR3 sequence is CASSAQGSGYEQYF. The CDR3 DNA reads TGTGCCAGCAGTGCGCAGGGGAGTGGGTACGAGCAGTACTTC.

Details on this clone: Other DNA variants within this sample encode the same CDR3. J is TRBJ2-7 and V is TRBV7-9, with no clear D. The CDR3 runs to 12 residues. Trimming stripped 1 base from V and 4 bases from J, with 5 bases between. Germline lookup yields CDR1 SEHNR and CDR2 FQNEAQ (reference sequence). The CDR3 sequence: CASSLVVYEQYF. The CDR3 nucleotides read TGTGCCAGCAGCTTAGTTGTTTACGAGCAGTACTTC.

The chain uses TRBV7-2 and TRBJ1-5; D unresolved. V lost 1 base and J lost 0, with 7 bases in between. CDR1 is SGHTA, CDR2 FQGNSA, per germline. The length of the CDR3 is 15 residues. This CDR3 is CASSLVGNSNQPQHF. The CDR3 region has the DNA TGTGCCAGCAGCTTAGTGGGAAATAGCAATCAGCCCCAGCATTTT.

The chain joins TRBV4-2 to TRBJ1-2; TRBD1 might be the D (5 bases). V lost 0 bases and J lost 8, with 13 bases in between. Germline lookup yields CDR1 LGHNA and CDR2 YNFKEQ. The CDR3 is 14 residues long. The CDR3 loop reads CASSQDRQGGGYTF. CDR3 nucleotides: TGTGCCAGCAGCCAAGATCGGCAGGGAGGCGGCTACACCTTC.

The chain employs TRBV7-9 and TRBJ2-1; 10 bases align to TRBD2. The trim removed 1 base at V and 7 bases at J, leaving 10 bases unmatched. Germline V CDR1 and CDR2: SEHNR, FQNEAQ (reference sequence). The CDR3 is 17 residues long. CDR3 protein: CASSLGGGLAEFNEQFF. The CDR3 nucleotides are TGTGCCAGCAGCTTAGGGGGAGGACTAGCGGAGTTTAATGAGCAGTTCTTC.

The chain recombines TRBV28 with TRBJ2-1; 8 positions agree with TRBD2. Trimming cost V 8 bases and J 5 bases; bases outside gene matches: 17. The CDR3 is 17 amino acids. The germline V gene encodes CDR1 MDHEN and CDR2 SYDVKM. The CDR3 spells CASPESGRRKPDNEQFF. CDR3 sequence (DNA): TGTGCCAGCCCGGAGAGCGGGAGAAGAAAACCGGACAATGAGCAGTTCTTC.

This clone was seen a single time. The CDR3 here is CATAQAGGPGTQYF. Here the CDR3 DNA reads TGTGCCACCGCCCAGGCGGGAGGGCCGGGTACGCAGTATTTT. The gene calls are TRBV11-2 and TRBJ2-3; 9 nucleotides agree with TRBD2. The CDR3 runs to 14 residues. The V segment lost 10 bases and the J segment 8 bases; nucleotides outside the gene matches: 13. CDR1 is SGHAT, CDR2 FQNNGV, per germline.

This chain links TRBV7-8 with TRBJ1-5; D is ambiguous. This CDR3 has 14 amino acids. The V gene's germline CDR1 is SGHVS and CDR2 FQNEAQ. V lost 1 base to trimming and J lost 5 bases, with 9 bases between them. Here the CDR3 reads CASSLGRVDQPQHF. The DNA for the CDR3 is TGTGCCAGCAGCTTAGGGAGGGTCGATCAGCCCCAGCATTTT. Full variable domain (remainder filled in from reference TRBV7-8 and TRBJ1-5): GAGVSQSPRYKVAKRGQDVALRCDPISGHVSLFWYQQALGQGPEFLTYFQNEAQLDKSGLPSDRFFAERPEGSVSTLKIQRTQQEDSAVYLCASSLGRVDQPQHFGDGTRLSIL.

CDR3 sequence reads: CASRSLAGGTYNEQFF. The CDR3 bases are TGTGCCAGCAGATCTTTAGCGGGAGGAACCTACAATGAGCAGTTCTTC. The chain recombines TRBV6-6 with TRBJ2-1, with 10 bases identical to TRBD2. Germline loops: CDR1 MNHNY, CDR2 SVGAGI (reference sequence). This CDR3 comprises 16 residues. Losses at the gene ends were 6 bases for V and 2 bases for J; bases not matched to a gene: 7.

The chain is built from TRBV10-3 and TRBJ1-5, with a tentative D call TRBD1 (5 bases). V dropped 1 base and J dropped 9 bases, with 22 bases sitting between them. This CDR3 contains 17 residues. Germline-derived CDR1 and CDR2 are ENHRY and SYGVKD. The CDR3 region is CAISEFREGFDIMPQHF. The CDR3 coding sequence is TGTGCCATCAGTGAGTTCAGGGAGGGATTCGATATCATGCCCCAGCATTTT.